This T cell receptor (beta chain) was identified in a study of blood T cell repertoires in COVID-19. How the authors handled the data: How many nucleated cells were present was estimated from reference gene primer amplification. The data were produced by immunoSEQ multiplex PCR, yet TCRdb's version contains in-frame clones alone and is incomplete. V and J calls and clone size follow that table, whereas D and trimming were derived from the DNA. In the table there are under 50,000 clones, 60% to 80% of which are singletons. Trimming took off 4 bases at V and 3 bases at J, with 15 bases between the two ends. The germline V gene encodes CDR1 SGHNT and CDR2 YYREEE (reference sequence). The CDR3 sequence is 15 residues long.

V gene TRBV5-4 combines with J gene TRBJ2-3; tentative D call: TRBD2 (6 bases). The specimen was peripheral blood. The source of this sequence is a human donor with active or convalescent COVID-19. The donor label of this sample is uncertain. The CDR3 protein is CASSPLLAQTDTQYF. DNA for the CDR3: TGTGCCAGCAGCCCGCTCCTAGCGCAAACAGATACGCAGTATTTT.